A selection of T cell receptor beta chains follows, all from one sample in a study of shared T cell receptors in the human thymus. Only in-frame clones appear in the TCRdb table, and some are missing; sequencing was by immunoSEQ multiplex PCR. This table holds hundreds of thousands of clones, 80% to 90% found once. These same data were also listed under a study on human thymus T cells.

What was sequenced was thymocytes. These receptors originate from a boy less than two years old with a congenital heart defect. The CDR3 runs from the conserved cysteine through the conserved F or W. D genes are given only for firm matches. Clone size is not always given. Where it is, it says once, few, many or a class for expanded clones.

d_call j_call v_call clone_size cdr3_nt cdr3_aa
TRBD2 TRBJ2-1 TRBV6-5 NA TGTGCCAGCAGTTCTGCGACTAGCGGGGTATACAATGAGCAGTTCTTC CASSSATSGVYNEQFF
NA TRBJ2-7 TRBV6-5 NA TGTGCCAGCAGTTACTCGAGGGAACCCTACGAGCAGTACTTC CASSYSREPYEQYF
NA TRBJ2-2 TRBV10-1 NA TGCGCCAGCAGAGCGGAGCGGGACACCGGGGAGCTGTTTTTT CASRAERDTGELFF
TRBD1 TRBJ1-2 TRBV30 NA TGTGCCTGGAGTGAAGGACAGGGGAACTATGGCTACACCTTC CAWSEGQGNYGYTF
NA TRBJ1-1 TRBV4-3 NA TGCGCCAGCAGCCAAGATCACGGGTGGGACACTGAAGCTTTCTTT CASSQDHGWDTEAFF
NA TRBJ1-1 TRBV2 NA TGTGCCAGCTATAGACAGGCTGGAACTTTCTTT CASYRQAGTFF
TRBD2 TRBJ2-1 TRBV2 NA TGTGCCAGCAGCGACAGTAAGAGCGGGACGGGAAACAATGAGCAGTTCTTC CASSDSKSGTGNNEQFF
TRBD2 TRBJ2-5 TRBV27 NA TGTGCCAGCAGCCGGAGCGGGGGGGCTGCTGAGACCCAGTACTTC CASSRSGGAAETQYF
TRBD1 TRBJ1-2 TRBV9 NA TGTGCCAGCAGCGTCCGACAGGGTTGGAATGGCTACACCTTC CASSVRQGWNGYTF
TRBD1 TRBJ1-4 TRBV5-1 NA TGCGCCAGCAGACCCGGGACAGGATCAACTAATGAAAAACTGTTTTTT CASRPGTGSTNEKLFF
TRBD1 TRBJ1-5 TRBV28 NA TGTGCCAGCAGTCCCCAAACCGGGACAGGGGGCGAGACGCCCCAGCATTTT CASSPQTGTGGETPQHF
TRBD2 TRBJ2-1 TRBV19 NA TGTGCCAGTAGTATAGGAACTAGCGGGTTGTGGGATGAGCAGTTCTTC CASSIGTSGLWDEQFF
TRBD1 TRBJ2-7 TRBV4-1 once TGCGCCAGCAGCCAAAAACACCTGGGACAGGGGGCCTACGAGCAGTACTTC CASSQKHLGQGAYEQYF
TRBD1 TRBJ1-3 TRBV4-3 few TGCGCCAGCAGCTACGACAGGGGGCCTGGAAACACCATATATTTT CASSYDRGPGNTIYF
TRBD2 TRBJ2-5 TRBV4-2 NA TGTGCCAGCAGCCAAGTAGTGGCTAGCGGGGGAGGAGAGACCCAGTACTTC CASSQVVASGGGETQYF
TRBD2 TRBJ2-7 TRBV18 few TGTGCCAGCTCACCGAGCTTAACTAGCGGGAGTGTCGACGAGCAGTACTTC CASSPSLTSGSVDEQYF
NA TRBJ2-7 TRBV28 NA TGTGCCACAATGGGGGCCGCAGACTACGAGCAGTACTTC CATMGAADYEQYF
TRBD1 TRBJ2-1 TRBV27 NA TGTGCCAGCAGTTCACCCCCTTGGACAGGGAAGAATGAGCAGTTCTTC CASSSPPWTGKNEQFF
NA TRBJ1-6 TRBV27 NA TGTGCCAGCAGTTTGGATACAGGGAATTATTCCCCCCTCCACTTT CASSLDTGNYSPLHF
TRBD1 TRBJ1-2 TRBV28 NA TGTGCCAGCAGTTTACCGGGACAGGGACGCTATGGCTACACCTTC CASSLPGQGRYGYTF
TRBD2 TRBJ2-7 TRBV4-3 NA TGCGCCAGCAGACAAGCGTCTAGCGGACACTACGAGCAGTACTTC CASRQASSGHYEQYF
NA TRBJ2-7 TRBV7-2 NA TGTGCCAGCAGCTTAAATTCGTCCGAGCAGTACTTC CASSLNSSEQYF
NA TRBJ2-3 TRBV5-4 NA TGTGCCAGCAGCGAGGGTGGGGGCAGAGACACGGATACGCAGTATTTT CASSEGGGRDTDTQYF
TRBD2 TRBJ2-1 TRBV25-1 NA TGTGCCAGCTCGGAACTTCTGGCGGGAGGTGATGCCTACAATGAGCAGTTCTTC CASSELLAGGDAYNEQFF
NA TRBJ1-3 TRBV7-6 NA TGTGCCAGCACCCTAGAGGGTGGCTCTGGAAACACCATATATTTT CASTLEGGSGNTIYF
NA TRBJ1-1 TRBV6-1 few TGTGCCAGCATCATGGGGGGAGCCTCGTCTTTGGAGGCTTTCTTT CASIMGGASSLEAFF
TRBD1 TRBJ2-7 TRBV4-3 few TGCGCCAGCAGCCAAGATTACCAGGGGGATTCCTACGAGCAGTACTTC CASSQDYQGDSYEQYF
NA TRBJ2-5 TRBV28 NA TGTGCCAGCAGTTTGGGGCCGAAAGAGACCCAGTACTTC CASSLGPKETQYF
NA TRBJ1-2 TRBV28 NA TGTGCCAGCAGTTTTAAGGGCAGGGGTGTACTAAATGGCTACACCTTC CASSFKGRGVLNGYTF
TRBD1 TRBJ2-7 TRBV30 NA TGTGCCTGGACTAACCTTGGGACAGGGGCTCCCGAGCAGTACTTC CAWTNLGTGAPEQYF
TRBD2 TRBJ2-1 TRBV30 NA TGTGCCTGGAGTGTACGGGGGGGAAACACCTACAATGAGCAGTTCTTC CAWSVRGGNTYNEQFF
TRBD1 TRBJ2-7 TRBV28 NA TGTGCCTCCTCCCCGGGACAGGCCGAGCAGTACTTC CASSPGQAEQYF
NA TRBJ1-1 TRBV7-9 NA TGTGCCAGCAGCTCCAAGGCGGGGGGCAGGGAAGTATGGACTGAAGCTTTCTTT CASSSKAGGREVWTEAFF
NA TRBJ2-5 TRBV6-7 NA TGTGCCAGCCACAGGGGACTGAGAGAGACCCAGTACTTC CASHRGLRETQYF
NA TRBJ2-1 TRBV20-1 NA TGCAGGCAGGGCTATGAGCAGTTCTTC CRQGYEQFF
NA TRBJ2-7 TRBV11-2 NA TGTGCCAGCAGCTTAGATTCTCAGGGAATCCACGAGCAGTACTTC CASSLDSQGIHEQYF
NA TRBJ1-4 TRBV12-5 once TGTGCTAGTGGTTTGGCTCCAGGAACTAATGAAAAACTGTTTTTT CASGLAPGTNEKLFF
NA TRBJ1-1 TRBV19 few TGTGCCAGTAGTACAGTGGGACACCTTTACACTGAAGCTTTCTTT CASSTVGHLYTEAFF
NA TRBJ1-4 TRBV25-1 once TGTGCCAGCAGTGAAGGGCGACAGCGCGAAAAACTGTTTTTT CASSEGRQREKLFF
NA TRBJ2-5 TRBV5-8 few TGTGCCAGCAGCTCCCAGGAGGGTAGGGGCGAGACCCAGTACTTC CASSSQEGRGETQYF
NA TRBJ2-3 TRBV14 once TGTGCCAGCAGCCAAGGGGGCCGGGACTCAACCACAGATACGCAGTATTTT CASSQGGRDSTTDTQYF
TRBD2 TRBJ2-1 TRBV19 NA TGTGCCAGCCAGCCCAGCGGGGCGAATTACTCCTACAATGAGCAGTTCTTC CASQPSGANYSYNEQFF
NA TRBJ1-6 TRBV28 NA TGTGCCAGCAGTTCCCGGGACACCGGGTGCGTCCACTTT CASSSRDTGCVHF
NA TRBJ2-1 TRBV12-5 NA TGTGCTAGTGGTTTGGTAAAGGCGGGAAAGCGGACCAATGAGCAGTTCTTC CASGLVKAGKRTNEQFF
TRBD1 TRBJ1-4 TRBV28 few TGTGCCAGCAGGTCCGGGACAGGGGGTGAAAAACTGTTTTTT CASRSGTGGEKLFF
NA TRBJ1-3 TRBV18 NA TGTGCCAGCTCACCGATCCGGGGGGTAAACACCATATATTTT CASSPIRGVNTIYF
TRBD1 TRBJ1-2 TRBV5-5 NA TGTGCCAGCAGTTTACGCCCGGGACAGGCCGGCTACACCTTC CASSLRPGQAGYTF
NA TRBJ1-6 TRBV4-1 NA TGCGCCAGCAGCCAAGTGGCGGAGGGGAGCTCCTATAATTCACCCCTCCACTTT CASSQVAEGSSYNSPLHF
TRBD2 TRBJ2-3 TRBV4-2 NA TGTGCCAGCAGCCAACTAGCGGGGAAGTTAACAGATACGCAGTATTTT CASSQLAGKLTDTQYF
TRBD1 TRBJ1-4 TRBV9 NA TGTGCCAGCAGCGGGACAGGGGGAGAAAAACTGTTTTTT CASSGTGGEKLFF
NA TRBJ2-7 TRBV10-3 NA TGTGCCATCAGTGACCTACAAGGCTGGAGCGAGCAGTACTTC CAISDLQGWSEQYF
TRBD1 TRBJ2-7 TRBV28 NA TGTGCCAGCAGGTCTCCCCCGGGACAGGGGAGGTCCTACGAGCAGTACTTC CASRSPPGQGRSYEQYF
TRBD2 TRBJ2-7 TRBV6-1 once TGTGCCAGCAGTGGCCCTACTAGCGGGGGACACCTTTGGGAGCAGTACTTC CASSGPTSGGHLWEQYF
TRBD1 TRBJ1-3 TRBV5-6 NA TGTGCCAGCAGCGCCTTGAGGACAGGGGTCGGAAACACCATATATTTT CASSALRTGVGNTIYF
NA TRBJ1-6 TRBV5-6 NA TGTGCCAGCAGCCCGGGGGGTGCAATACCTATCTCCTATAATTCACCCCTCCACTTT CASSPGGAIPISYNSPLHF
NA TRBJ2-7 TRBV5-8 NA TGTGCCAGCAACTATCTAGGGGACTACGAGCAGTACTTC CASNYLGDYEQYF
NA TRBJ2-7 TRBV5-8 NA TGTGCCAGCAGCTTGGCCAGGTCCGAACATAACGTCTACGAGCAGTACTTC CASSLARSEHNVYEQYF
NA TRBJ1-1 TRBV28 NA TGTGCCAGCAAGTCCTTGAGTTGGAACACTGAAGCTTTCTTT CASKSLSWNTEAFF
TRBD2 TRBJ2-5 TRBV6-6 NA TGTGCCAGCAGTCATGGGACTAGCGGGGAGACCCAGTACTTC CASSHGTSGETQYF